This TCR beta chain is from a study of regulatory T cells in long-lasting Graves disease. Specified time point: persistent/refractory GD, antithyroid drugs over 5 years with positive TRAb. TCR sequences were obtained from RNA taken from PBMCs. V was shortened by 4 bases and J by 2 bases, with 14 bases between the two germline ends. The CDR3 has 15 amino acids. Per the germline V gene, CDR1 is LGHDT and CDR2 is YNNKEL (reference sequence). Library construction for TCR beta used iRepertoire HTBI primers and Arm-PCR of CDR3 regions. Each CDR3 protein gets one entry after TCRdb re-called the multiplex PCR reads with MiXCR. The profile shows 600,000 to 850,000 distinct CDR3 sequences, about 30% of them singletons.

This sequence originates from a female donor with Graves disease. This chain joins TRBV3-1 and TRBJ1-2; TRBD1 is a possible D gene (5 bases). Sequencing used peripheral blood mononuclear cells (PBMCs), obtained when the disease was refractory, from a patient treated with antithyroid drugs. The CDR3 nucleotides read TGTGCCAGCAGCCCAAGGCGGGGGGAAAACTATGGCTACACCTTC. Its translation is CASSPRRGENYGYTF.